The present TCR beta chain was sequenced within a study of blood T cell repertoires in COVID-19. Study-level background: The United States, Italy and Spain provided the acute and convalescent COVID-19 samples. Sample material is recorded as cDNA or gDNA derived from T cells, B-cell-depleted T cells, or PBMCs.

Germline lookup yields CDR1 LGHDT and CDR2 YNNKEL (reference sequence). V was cut by 0 bases and J by 6 bases, with 17 bases left in between. The CDR3 sequence is 16 residues long. Source study methods: Reference gene primer amplification gave estimated nucleated cell counts. Here immunoSEQ multiplex PCR was the method, and the copy in TCRdb shows in-frame clones only, minus some. V and J calls and clone size are those listed in that table; D and trimming were worked out from the DNA. Seen here are some 200,000 clones, approximately 84% observed once, and the top ten hold approximately 5.9%. This TCR derives from a man older than 75 with acute or convalescent COVID-19. This sequence joins TRBV3-1 (or the pseudogene TRBV3-2) and TRBJ2-5; D gene uncertain. Sample: peripheral blood. The CDR3 spells CASSQDPLVPPQTQYF. The DNA for the CDR3 is TGTGCCAGCAGCCAAGATCCCCTAGTCCCCCCTCAGACCCAGTACTTC.